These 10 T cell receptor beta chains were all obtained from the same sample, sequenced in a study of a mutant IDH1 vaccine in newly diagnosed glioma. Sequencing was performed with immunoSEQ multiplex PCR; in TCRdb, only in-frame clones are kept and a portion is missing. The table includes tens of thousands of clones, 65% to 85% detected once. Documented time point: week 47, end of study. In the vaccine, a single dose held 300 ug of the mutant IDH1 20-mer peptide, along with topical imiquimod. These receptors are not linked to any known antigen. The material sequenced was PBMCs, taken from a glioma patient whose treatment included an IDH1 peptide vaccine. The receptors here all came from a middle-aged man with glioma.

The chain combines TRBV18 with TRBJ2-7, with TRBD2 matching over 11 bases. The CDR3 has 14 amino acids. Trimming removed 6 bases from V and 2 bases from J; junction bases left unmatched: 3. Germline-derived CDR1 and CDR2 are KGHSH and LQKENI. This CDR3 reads CASSQTSGAYEQYF. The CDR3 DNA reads TGTGCCAGCTCCCAGACTAGCGGGGCCTACGAGCAGTACTTC.

CDR3 in amino acids: CASSLLGATEAFF. As DNA, the CDR3 is TGCGCCAGCAGCTTGTTGGGCGCCACTGAAGCTTTCTTT. V is TRBV5-1 and J is TRBJ1-1; D call uncertain. Trimming stripped 1 base from V and 4 bases from J, with 8 bases between. The germline V gene has CDR1 SGHRS and CDR2 YFSETQ. This CDR3 has 13 amino acids.

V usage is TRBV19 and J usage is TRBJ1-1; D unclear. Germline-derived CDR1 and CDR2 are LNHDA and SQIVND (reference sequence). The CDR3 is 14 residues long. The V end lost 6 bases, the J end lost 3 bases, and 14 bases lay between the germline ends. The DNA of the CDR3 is TGTGCCAGTAGCGGCAGCACGACTTACACTGAAGCTTTCTTT. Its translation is CASSGSTTYTEAFF.

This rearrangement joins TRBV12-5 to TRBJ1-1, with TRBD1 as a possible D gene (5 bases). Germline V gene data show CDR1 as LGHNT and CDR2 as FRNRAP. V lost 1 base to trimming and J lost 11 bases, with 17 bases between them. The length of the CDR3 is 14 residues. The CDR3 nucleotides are TGTGCTAGTGGTTTGGACGCTCCCTGGGGGGGGGCTTTCTTT. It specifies CASGLDAPWGGAFF.

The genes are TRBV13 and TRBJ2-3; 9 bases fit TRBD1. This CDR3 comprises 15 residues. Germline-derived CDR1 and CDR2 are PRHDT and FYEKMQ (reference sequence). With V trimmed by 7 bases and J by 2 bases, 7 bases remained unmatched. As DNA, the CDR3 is TGTGCCAGCAAAGGACAGGGGATGTCCACAGATACGCAGTATTTT. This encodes CASKGQGMSTDTQYF. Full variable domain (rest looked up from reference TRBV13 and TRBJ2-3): AAGVIQSPRHLIKEKRETATLKCYPIPRHDTVYWYQQGPGQDPQFLISFYEKMQSDKGSIPDRFSAQQFSDYHSELNMSSLELGDSALYFCASKGQGMSTDTQYFGPGTRLTVL.

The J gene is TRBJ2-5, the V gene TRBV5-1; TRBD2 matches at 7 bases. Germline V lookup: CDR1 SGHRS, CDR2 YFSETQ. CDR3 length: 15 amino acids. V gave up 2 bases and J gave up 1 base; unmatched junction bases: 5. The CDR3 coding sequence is TGCGCCAGCAGCTTCGGAAGCGGGATCCAAGAGACCCAGTACTTC. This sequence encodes CASSFGSGIQETQYF.

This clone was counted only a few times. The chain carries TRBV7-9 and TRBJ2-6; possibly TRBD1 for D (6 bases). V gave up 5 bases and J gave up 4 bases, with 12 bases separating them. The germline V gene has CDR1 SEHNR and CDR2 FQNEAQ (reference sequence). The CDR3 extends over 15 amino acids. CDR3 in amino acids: CASSLTGLGANVLTF. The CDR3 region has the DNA TGTGCCAGCAGCCTTACAGGGTTAGGGGCCAACGTCCTGACTTTC.

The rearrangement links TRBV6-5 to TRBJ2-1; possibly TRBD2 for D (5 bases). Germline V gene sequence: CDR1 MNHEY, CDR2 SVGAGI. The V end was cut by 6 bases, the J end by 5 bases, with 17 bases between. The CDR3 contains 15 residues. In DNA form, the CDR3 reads TGTGCCAGCAGCCGCGGAGGACTGAAACACAATGAGCAGTTCTTC. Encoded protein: CASSRGGLKHNEQFF.

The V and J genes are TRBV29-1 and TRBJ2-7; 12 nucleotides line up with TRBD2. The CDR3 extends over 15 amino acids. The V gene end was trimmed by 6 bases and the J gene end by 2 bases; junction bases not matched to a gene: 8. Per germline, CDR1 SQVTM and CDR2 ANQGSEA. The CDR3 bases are TGCAGCGTCGCGGGACTAGCGGGTTTCGCCTACGAGCAGTACGTC. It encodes CSVAGLAGFAYEQYV.

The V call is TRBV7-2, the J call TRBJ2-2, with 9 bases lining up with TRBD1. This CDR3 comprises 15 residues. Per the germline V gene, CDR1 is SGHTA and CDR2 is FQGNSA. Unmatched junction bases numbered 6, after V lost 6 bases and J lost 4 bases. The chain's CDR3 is CASRAGTGSTGELFF. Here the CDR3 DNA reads TGTGCCAGCAGGGCCGGGACAGGGAGCACCGGGGAGCTGTTTTTT.